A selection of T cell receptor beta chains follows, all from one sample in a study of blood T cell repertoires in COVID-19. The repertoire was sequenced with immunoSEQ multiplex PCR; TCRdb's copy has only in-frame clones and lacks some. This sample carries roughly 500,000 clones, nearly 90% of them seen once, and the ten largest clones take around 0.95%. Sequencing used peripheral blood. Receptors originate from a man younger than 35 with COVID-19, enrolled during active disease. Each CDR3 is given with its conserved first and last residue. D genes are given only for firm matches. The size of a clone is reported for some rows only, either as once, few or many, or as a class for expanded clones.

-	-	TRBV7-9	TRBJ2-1	TGTGCCAGCACCAGCAGCTCCTACAATGAGCAGTTCTTC	CASTSSSYNEQFF
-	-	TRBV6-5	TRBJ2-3	TGTGCCAGCAGCCCCGGGTTATCTAGCACAGATACGCAGTATTTT	CASSPGLSSTDTQYF
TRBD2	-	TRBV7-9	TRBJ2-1	TGTGCCAGCAGCTTTTCCGGGACTAGCCCCCGCAATGAGCAGTTCTTC	CASSFSGTSPRNEQFF
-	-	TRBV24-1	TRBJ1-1	TGTGCCACCAGTGATGGGCGACGTGAAGCTTTCTTT	CATSDGRREAFF
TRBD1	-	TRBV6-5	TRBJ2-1	TGTGCCACCGAGGACAGGGGGGTCTACAATGAGCAGTTCTTC	CATEDRGVYNEQFF
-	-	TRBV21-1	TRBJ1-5	TGTGCCAGCAGCAAAGAACGACAGCCTCATCAGCCCCAGCATTTT	CASSKERQPHQPQHF
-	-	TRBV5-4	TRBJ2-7	TGTGCCAGCAGCCCCACCGCGACTAGAGACTACGAGCAGTACTTC	CASSPTATRDYEQYF
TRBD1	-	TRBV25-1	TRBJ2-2	TGTGCCAGCACCGGACAGGGCGAGAACACCGGGGAGCTGTTTTTT	CASTGQGENTGELFF
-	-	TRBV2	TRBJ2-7	TGTGCCAGCAGCGGCAGGCCCTTTGGAAACGAGCAGTACTTC	CASSGRPFGNEQYF
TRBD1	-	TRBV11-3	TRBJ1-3	TGTGCCAGCAGCGGACAGGGCACCTCTGGAAACACCATATATTTT	CASSGQGTSGNTIYF
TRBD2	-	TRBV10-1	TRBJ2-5	TGCGCCAGCAGCGCGGGGGAAGAGACCCAGTACTTC	CASSAGEETQYF
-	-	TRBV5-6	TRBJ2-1	TGTGCCAGCAGCTTGTTTAGGGAGGCCATAAAGGCTGAGCAGTTCTTC	CASSLFREAIKAEQFF
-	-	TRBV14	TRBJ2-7	TGTGCCAGCAGCCAAGACAGAAACTACGAGCAGTACTTC	CASSQDRNYEQYF
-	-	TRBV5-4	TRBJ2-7	TGTGCCAGCAGCTTTATAGCTGAGAAGCAGTACTTC	CASSFIAEKQYF
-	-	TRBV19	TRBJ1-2	TGTGCCAGTAGTATTATATGGGGCCAAAGGGACTATGGCTACACCTTC	CASSIIWGQRDYGYTF
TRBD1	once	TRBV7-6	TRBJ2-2	TGTGCCAGCAGCTTAGGGGGGACAGGCGGCGGGACCGGGGAGCTGTTTTTT	CASSLGGTGGGTGELFF
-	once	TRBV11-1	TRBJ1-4	TGTGCCAGCAGCCCCCGGACTAATGAAAAACTGTTTTTT	CASSPRTNEKLFF